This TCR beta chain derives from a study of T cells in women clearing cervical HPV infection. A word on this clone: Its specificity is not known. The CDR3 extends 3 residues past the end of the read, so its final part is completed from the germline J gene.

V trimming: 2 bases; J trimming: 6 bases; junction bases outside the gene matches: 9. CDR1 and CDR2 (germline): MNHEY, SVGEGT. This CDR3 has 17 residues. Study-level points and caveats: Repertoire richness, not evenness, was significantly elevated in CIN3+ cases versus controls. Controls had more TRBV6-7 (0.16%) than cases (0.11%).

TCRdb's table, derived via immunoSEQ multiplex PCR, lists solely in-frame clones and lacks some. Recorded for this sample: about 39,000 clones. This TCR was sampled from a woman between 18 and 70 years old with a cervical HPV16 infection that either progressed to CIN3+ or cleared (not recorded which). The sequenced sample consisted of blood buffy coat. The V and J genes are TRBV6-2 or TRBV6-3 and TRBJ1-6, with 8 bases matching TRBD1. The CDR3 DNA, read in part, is TGTGCCAGCAGTTACACCATTACAGGGGGTAGTAATTCACCC. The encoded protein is CASSYTITGGSNSP. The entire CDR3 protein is CASSYTITGGSNSPLHF.